This T cell receptor beta chain was obtained from a study of shared clonotypes between healthy human individuals. Deep-level assay runs were performed. This table comes from immunoSEQ multiplex PCR, and its TCRdb copy is limited to in-frame clones, with some not included. The table shows about 490,000 clones, with approximately 80% occurring only once. Germline CDR1 and CDR2: GTSNPN and SVGIG (reference sequence). V lost 1 base and J 0 bases, leaving 10 bases between the germline ends. CDR3 length: 14 amino acids. Sequencing input: PBMCs. The chain joins TRBV30 to TRBJ2-7; D tentatively fits TRBD1 or TRBD2 (6 bases each). The receptor was derived from a woman aged 40 to 50 in good health. Some clones in this sample may be carry-over from other donors' samples. Written as DNA, the CDR3 is TGTGCCTGGAGTGCGGGGGCGGGCTCCTACGAGCAGTACTTC. This codes for CAWSAGAGSYEQYF. Using reference TRBV30 and TRBJ2-7 for the parts outside the CDR3, the full variable domain is SQTIHQWPATLVQPVGSPLSLECTVEGTSNPNLYWYRQAAGRGLQLLFYSVGIGQISSEVPQNLSASRPQDRQFILSSKKLLLSDSGFYLCAWSAGAGSYEQYFGPGTRLTVT.